Shown below are 15 T cell receptor beta chains from a single sample sequenced in a study of cytomegalovirus exposure and HLA in healthy donors. Primers included in the PCR were 60 Vbeta and 13 Jbeta primers. Repertoires were generated with immunoSEQ multiplex PCR, while TCRdb's copy carries only in-frame clones and drops some. The data hold 99,000 or so clones, with 60% to 85% observed a single time. Sequencing was performed on PBMCs. The receptors were sampled from a young woman in good health and CMV-seropositive.

The V call is TRBV4-2, the J call TRBJ1-2, with D possibly TRBD1 on 6 matching bases. Germline values: CDR1 LGHNA, CDR2 YNFKEQ. This CDR3 has 13 amino acids. V was trimmed by 1 base and J by 3 bases, leaving 6 bases between them. This CDR3 is CASSQAGDYGYTF. CDR3 in DNA: TGTGCCAGCAGCCAAGCAGGGGACTATGGCTACACCTTC.

This clone was picked up one time. J is TRBJ2-5 and V is TRBV11-2, with 10 bases that match TRBD2. Looked up from germline, CDR1 is SGHAT and CDR2 is FQNNGV. The CDR3 contains 13 residues. After removal of 7 bases from V and 5 bases from J, the junction contained 4 bases not matched to a gene. The CDR3 DNA is TGTGCCAGCACCGGACTAGCGGCGGAGACCCAGTACTTC. Translation gives CASTGLAAETQYF.

This clone is a singleton in its sample. The gene calls are TRBV6-1 and TRBJ2-1; 8 bases map to TRBD2. V shed 3 bases, J shed 2 bases, and the junction held 3 bases outside the gene matches. There are 15 residues in the CDR3. The V gene's germline CDR1 is MNHNS and CDR2 SASEGT. The CDR3 protein is CASSDGLAAYNEQFF. CDR3 nucleotides: TGTGCCAGCAGTGACGGACTAGCTGCCTACAATGAGCAGTTCTTC.

This clone was picked up one time. The J gene is TRBJ1-2, the V gene TRBV29-1, with a possible D match to TRBD1 (5 bases). The germline V gene encodes CDR1 SQVTM and CDR2 ANQGSEA. There are 11 residues in the CDR3. Trimming left V 4 bases short and J 8 bases short, with 11 bases between. The CDR3 nucleotides read TGCAGCGTTGTGGGGGGAGGAGGCTACACCTTC. Protein: CSVVGGGGYTF.

This clone has only a few counts. The rearrangement uses TRBV2 and TRBJ2-6, with a possible D match to TRBD1 (5 bases). The germline V gene has CDR1 SNHLY and CDR2 FYNNEI. V lost 9 bases, J lost 2 bases, and 17 bases lay in between. The CDR3 is 16 amino acids. The CDR3: CASAAQAATGANVLTF. CDR3 nucleotides: TGTGCCAGTGCAGCACAGGCGGCTACTGGGGCCAACGTCCTGACTTTC.

J is TRBJ1-1 and V is TRBV6-5, with a tentative D call TRBD1 (5 bases). The CDR3 covers 16 residues. The germline CDR1 and CDR2 sequences are MNHEY and SVGAGI. Trimming cost V 2 bases and J 0 bases, with 13 bases left between them. The CDR3 reads CASSYHPQVMNTEAFF. The CDR3 DNA follows: TGTGCCAGCAGTTACCATCCACAGGTCATGAACACTGAAGCTTTCTTT.

The gene calls are TRBV7-3 and TRBJ2-5; D is possibly TRBD2 (5 bases). In germline, CDR1 is SGHTA, CDR2 FQGTGA. The V and J ends lost 3 bases and 4 bases respectively, with 9 bases between them. There are 13 residues in the CDR3. The CDR3 sequence is CASSFGRGETQYF. The CDR3 DNA reads as TGTGCCAGCAGCTTCGGCCGGGGAGAGACCCAGTACTTC.

This chain joins TRBV28 and TRBJ1-5, with D tentatively TRBD1 (6 bases). Germline V gene sequence: CDR1 MDHEN, CDR2 SYDVKM. The CDR3 length is 14 residues. Between the trimmed V and J ends, which lost 5 bases and 4 bases, there was a span of 12 bases. CDR3 DNA: TGTGCCAGCAGTGAAAACAGGGCGAATCAGCCCCAGCATTTT. This codes for CASSENRANQPQHF.

This chain's CDR3 is CASSLSSGRGTDTQYF. The CDR3 DNA sequence: TGTGCCAGCAGCTTAAGTAGCGGGAGAGGCACAGATACGCAGTATTTT. The V and J genes are TRBV11-2 and TRBJ2-3; TRBD2 agrees at 9 bases. CDR1 and CDR2 from the germline V gene are SGHAT and FQNNGV. This CDR3 is built from 16 residues. V trimming: 2 bases; J trimming: 1 base; junction bases outside the gene matches: 4.

The rearrangement uses TRBV27 and TRBJ1-2; the D gene is possibly TRBD1 (5 bases). V lost 3 bases, J lost 0 bases, and 14 bases lay in between. Germline CDR1 MNHEY, CDR2 SMNVEV (reference sequence). The CDR3 runs to 16 residues. The DNA for the CDR3 is TGTGCCAGCAGTTTGATGGGCGGGGGAGCTAACTATGGCTACACCTTC. Translating gives CASSLMGGGANYGYTF.

The chain has TRBV5-6 and TRBJ2-1, with D maybe TRBD1 (5 bases). The V and J ends lost 0 bases and 10 bases respectively, with 14 bases between them. This CDR3 spans 14 amino acids. Per germline, CDR1 SGHDT and CDR2 YYEEEE. CDR3 nucleotide sequence: TGTGCCAGCAGCTTGGGACAGAAGGTGTGGGAGCAGTTCTTC. Translating it yields CASSLGQKVWEQFF.

J is TRBJ2-5 and V is TRBV9; 7 bases match TRBD2. From germline, CDR1 is SGDLS and CDR2 YYNGEE. This CDR3 has 14 residues. Trimming at V came to 1 base and at J to 4 bases, leaving 4 bases not matched to a gene. CDR3 in amino acids: CASSVSGIGETQYF. CDR3 bases: TGTGCCAGCAGCGTAAGCGGGATAGGAGAGACCCAGTACTTC.

The chain employs TRBV6-5 and TRBJ2-2; D is ambiguous. V was shortened by 2 bases and J by 2 bases, with 9 bases between the two germline ends. CDR3 length equals 15 residues. Germline CDR1 MNHEY, CDR2 SVGAGI. In nucleotides, the CDR3 is TGTGCCAGCAGTTACCGAAGACTTAACACCGGGGAGCTGTTTTTT. Its protein product is CASSYRRLNTGELFF.

The chain links TRBV2 to TRBJ1-4; the D is unclear. Germline values: CDR1 SNHLY, CDR2 FYNNEI. The length of the CDR3 is 12 residues. Trimming removed 1 base from V and 10 bases from J, with 7 bases in between. The CDR3 DNA reads as TGTGCCAGCAGTGAAGGTGGGAGAAAACTGTTTTTT. It translates to CASSEGGRKLFF. Variable domain in full (rest from reference TRBV2 and TRBJ1-4): EPEVTQTPSHQVTQMGQEVILRCVPISNHLYFYWYRQILGQKVEFLVSFYNNEISEKSEIFDDQFSVERPDGSNFTLKIRSTKLEDSAMYFCASSEGGRKLFFGSGTQLSVL.

This chain connects TRBV28 to TRBJ1-2, with TRBD1 matching 7 bases. CDR1 and CDR2 (germline): MDHEN, SYDVKM. Trimming took 3 bases from V and 4 from J; bases not matched to a gene: 8. The CDR3 is made up of 15 amino acids. The CDR3 spells CASSLETGKGYGYTF. Written as DNA, the CDR3 is TGTGCCAGCAGTTTGGAGACAGGGAAGGGCTATGGCTACACCTTC.